The rows below give T cell receptor beta chains drawn from one sample of a study of cytomegalovirus exposure and HLA in healthy donors. The table came from immunoSEQ multiplex PCR; TCRdb's copy has only in-frame clones and leaves some out. This table holds about 150,000 clones, 70% to 85% found once. The sequenced material came from PBMCs. Receptor source: a young man in good health and CMV-seronegative. The CDR3 runs from the conserved cysteine through the conserved F or W. The D gene is left open where the match is weak. Only some rows state a clone size, as once, few, many or a class for expanded clones.

j_call,d_call,v_call,clone_size,cdr3_aa,cdr3_nt
TRBJ2-3,TRBD2,TRBV5-1,.,CASSSGLHTDTQYF,TGCGCCAGCAGCTCGGGACTACACACAGATACGCAGTATTTT
TRBJ1-3,TRBD1,TRBV13,.,CASSPRTGNTIYF,TGTGCCAGCAGCCCCCGGACAGGGAACACCATATATTTT
TRBJ1-1,.,TRBV27,few,CASSLSSRATEAFF,TGTGCCAGCAGTTTATCTTCCAGGGCTACTGAAGCTTTCTTT
TRBJ2-1,TRBD1,TRBV29-1,.,CSVASGQGTKYYNEQFF,TGCAGCGTTGCGTCAGGACAGGGGACAAAATACTACAATGAGCAGTTCTTC
TRBJ2-1,.,TRBV9,once,CASSTTLGGEQFF,TGTGCCAGCAGTACCACGTTAGGAGGTGAGCAGTTCTTC
TRBJ1-4,TRBD1,TRBV19,.,CASRDRGSGNEKLFF,TGTGCCAGTAGAGACAGGGGATCGGGTAATGAAAAACTGTTTTTT
TRBJ1-4,.,TRBV6-5,few,CASSYSQGTNEKLFF,TGTGCCAGCAGTTACTCCCAGGGCACTAATGAAAAACTGTTTTTT
TRBJ2-7,TRBD2,TRBV5-1,.,CASSIRAGGPYEQYF,TGCGCCAGCAGCATCCGAGCGGGGGGCCCCTACGAGCAGTACTTC
TRBJ2-1,.,TRBV14,.,CASSQDLGYLYNEQFF,TGTGCCAGCAGCCAAGATCTAGGCTACCTTTACAATGAGCAGTTCTTC
TRBJ2-7,TRBD2,TRBV5-1,.,CASSLSGGDEQYF,TGCGCCAGCAGCTTGAGCGGGGGGGACGAGCAGTACTTC
TRBJ2-2,.,TRBV7-6,.,CASSLASEGIDTGELFF,TGTGCCAGCAGCTTAGCGTCGGAGGGTATAGACACCGGGGAGCTGTTTTTT
TRBJ1-2,.,TRBV5-4,.,CASSLEIGADYGYTF,TGTGCCAGCAGCTTGGAGATAGGGGCGGACTATGGCTACACCTTC
TRBJ2-5,.,TRBV7-8,.,CASSLNSRIQETQYF,TGTGCCAGCAGCTTAAACTCGCGGATCCAAGAGACCCAGTACTTC
TRBJ1-5,.,TRBV25-1,.,CASSEPGANQPQHF,TGTGCCAGCAGTGAACCCGGAGCCAATCAGCCCCAGCATTTT
TRBJ2-1,.,TRBV7-2,.,CASSPSGTLNEQFF,TGTGCCAGCAGCCCCTCCGGGACATTAAATGAGCAGTTCTTC
TRBJ2-3,TRBD2,TRBV7-2,.,CASSLFLAGGLNTQYF,TGTGCCAGCAGCTTATTCCTAGCGGGGGGGCTGAATACGCAGTATTTT
TRBJ2-7,TRBD2,TRBV19,.,CASSLGLAGGGSYEQYF,TGTGCCAGTAGTCTGGGCCTAGCGGGCGGGGGATCCTACGAGCAGTACTTC
TRBJ1-6,.,TRBV19,.,CASGKTGIYNSPLHF,TGTGCCAGTGGCAAAACAGGGATCTATAATTCACCCCTCCACTTT
TRBJ1-2,.,TRBV27,once,CASRWGGGADYGYTF,TGTGCCAGCAGGTGGGGAGGGGGGGCGGACTATGGCTACACCTTC
TRBJ2-2,.,TRBV19,.,CASWQDTGELFF,TGTGCCAGTTGGCAGGACACCGGGGAGCTGTTTTTT
TRBJ1-4,.,TRBV9,.,CASSVSRTVSVGEKLFF,TGTGCCAGCAGCGTAAGCCGGACAGTCTCAGTTGGAGAAAAACTGTTTTTT
TRBJ2-3,.,TRBV11-3,few,CASSQTDTQYF,TGTGCCAGCAGCCAAACAGATACGCAGTATTTT
TRBJ1-5,TRBD1,TRBV28,.,CASNPDRFNQPQHF,TGTGCCAGCAACCCGGACAGGTTTAATCAGCCCCAGCATTTT
TRBJ2-1,.,TRBV11-3,.,CASSFVRAGEQFF,TGTGCCAGCAGCTTCGTTCGGGCGGGAGAGCAGTTCTTC
TRBJ2-3,TRBD2,TRBV5-8,.,CASSLGAGGPPDTQYF,TGTGCCAGCAGCTTGGGAGCGGGGGGGCCCCCAGATACGCAGTATTTT
TRBJ2-5,TRBD1,TRBV5-1,.,CASSLAPLTGLGETQYF,TGCGCCAGCAGCTTGGCCCCCCTGACAGGGCTGGGGGAGACCCAGTACTTC
TRBJ1-1,.,TRBV30,.,CAWTGGPTEAFF,TGTGCCTGGACGGGGGGGCCGACTGAAGCTTTCTTT
TRBJ2-5,.,TRBV6-5,.,CASRKPGQETQYF,TGTGCCAGCAGGAAACCGGGCCAAGAGACCCAGTACTTC
TRBJ1-3,.,TRBV2,.,CASRKTASRNTIYF,TGTGCCAGCAGGAAGACAGCGTCCAGAAACACCATATATTTT
TRBJ2-5,TRBD2,TRBV9,.,CASSVVGTSGETQYF,TGTGCCAGCAGCGTAGTGGGGACTAGCGGAGAGACCCAGTACTTC
TRBJ2-5,TRBD1,TRBV5-1,.,CASSYTGGEQETQYF,TGCGCCAGCAGTTACACAGGGGGTGAACAAGAGACCCAGTACTTC